This TCR beta chain was captured in a study of blood T cell repertoires in COVID-19. Study background: Acute and convalescent COVID-19 samples came from the United States, Italy and Spain. PBMCs, B-cell-depleted T cells, or T cells provided the cDNA or gDNA that made up the material.

This table comes from immunoSEQ multiplex PCR, and its TCRdb copy is limited to in-frame clones, with some not included. Among fewer than 25,000 clones listed, over 70% were seen once. The length of the CDR3 is 12 residues. Germline trimming cut 10 bases from V and 3 bases from J; bases unmatched to any gene: 5. Germline V CDR1 and CDR2: MNHNY, SVGAGI (reference sequence). J is TRBJ2-7 and V is TRBV6-6, with 8 bases matching TRBD1. This sequence originates from a human donor with active COVID-19. The donor label of this sample is uncertain. Sample: peripheral blood. CDR3 nucleotide sequence: TGTGCCACCCGGGACAGGCACTACGAGCAGTACTTC. Protein product: CATRDRHYEQYF.